The 2 T cell receptor beta chains given below trace back to one sample, sequenced in a study of OX40 agonist ivuxolimab in advanced cancers. TCRdb keeps only in-frame clones here, not all; method: immunoSEQ multiplex PCR. The table records approximately 99,000 clones, about 90% of them present only once. The material was CD4+ or CD8+ T cells sorted from blood, obtained in a trial of the OX40 agonist ivuxolimab. These receptors all stem from an adult with an advanced solid tumor such as melanoma, head and neck, liver or kidney cancer.

This clone was recorded at least ten times. The chain links TRBV19 to TRBJ1-5, with TRBD1 as a possible D gene (6 bases). With 3 bases removed from V and 10 bases from J, the gap between germline ends came to 10 bases. The CDR3 extends over 12 amino acids. Germline V lookup: CDR1 LNHDA, CDR2 SQIVND (reference sequence). The DNA of the CDR3 is TGTGCCAGTAGTATGCTACAGGGCCCCCAGCATTTT. As protein: CASSMLQGPQHF.

The chain recombines TRBV7-9 with TRBJ1-1; D may be TRBD1 (5 bases). V was clipped by 0 bases and J by 1 base, with 12 bases between them. Germline CDR1 and CDR2: SEHNR and FQNEAQ (reference sequence). The CDR3 consists of 16 residues. The CDR3 sequence: CASSLARDRKNTEAFF. CDR3 sequence (DNA): TGTGCCAGCAGCTTAGCTCGGGACCGTAAGAACACTGAAGCTTTCTTT.